The sequence of this T cell receptor beta chain was determined in a study of CD8+CD57+ T cells in acquired aplastic anemia. Genomic DNA, serving as template, underwent TCR beta VDJ and CDR3 profiling. TCRdb reanalysed the reads using MiXCR and keeps one entry per CDR3 protein. Among hundreds of thousands of distinct CDR3 sequences listed, around 68% were seen once. The CDR3 is made up of 13 amino acids, end residues included. CDR1 and CDR2 from the germline V gene are SEHNR and FQNEAQ (reference sequence). As concerns this clonotype: Its antigen is not identified. This is likely a read error, given that the CDR3 carries no conserved phenylalanine or tryptophan at its end. No DNA is shown, since the ends of the CDR3 on it are uncertain; the CDR3 is the one TCRdb lists.

Regarding the study as a whole: In CD8+ cells, Simpson's diversity showed no significant difference between patients and controls. Patients and controls turned out to have roughly 29 CD8+ CDR3 sequences in common.

This chain connects TRBV7-9 to TRBJ1-5. The clonotype comes from a human donor in good health, serving as a control. Specimen: sorted CD4+, CD8+, or CD8+CD57+ T cells (not recorded which) from PBMCs. The CDR3 protein is CASSLKNTQPQHL.